The text below deals with one TCR beta chain. Its antigen remains unidentified. The data were produced by immunoSEQ multiplex PCR, yet TCRdb's version contains in-frame clones alone and is incomplete. The table has 130,000 to 150,000 clones, roughly nine tenths seen once. The sample belongs to a study of T cell responses to AZD1222 COVID-19 vaccine. Germline CDR1 reads WNHNN; CDR2 reads SYGVQD (reference sequence). V shed 4 bases and J 4 bases; nucleotides not matched to a gene: 0. The CDR3 is made up of 13 amino acids. Study findings and constraints: Among the donors, most were white British and more were female, and clonal diversity was possibly underestimated.

The TCR was taken from an adult in good health. The rearrangement uses TRBV10-1 and TRBJ2-7; 11 positions agree with TRBD2. Material: peripheral blood, obtained on day 0 of AZD1222 vaccination. CDR3 sequence reads: CASSGTSGYEQYF. The DNA of the CDR3 is TGCGCCAGCAGTGGGACTAGCGGGTACGAGCAGTACTTC.